This T cell receptor beta chain is from a study of PD-L1 blockade in urothelial cancer. Germline V lookup: CDR1 SEHNR, CDR2 FQNEAQ (reference sequence). The CDR3 runs to 15 residues. V was shortened by 2 bases and J by 0 bases, with 7 bases between the two germline ends. This table comes from immunoSEQ multiplex PCR, and its TCRdb copy is limited to in-frame clones, with some not included. Of about 84,000 clones in the sample, 82% were seen once. The chain uses TRBV7-9 and TRBJ2-2; D may be TRBD2 (6 bases). Sequencing used PBMCs, obtained around atezolizumab (anti-PD-L1) treatment. The clonotype originates from a man aged 70-80 years with urothelial cancer. The CDR3 is CASSLIAANTGELFF. The CDR3 region has the DNA TGTGCCAGCAGCTTAATAGCGGCGAACACCGGGGAGCTGTTTTTT. The entire variable domain, with the rest obtained from reference TRBV7-9 and TRBJ2-2, is as follows: DTGVSQNPRHKITKRGQNVTFRCDPISEHNRLYWYRQTLGQGPEFLTYFQNEAQLEKSRLLSDRFSAERPKGSFSTLEIQRTEQGDSAMYLCASSLIAANTGELFFGEGSRLTVL.